The 7 T cell receptor beta chains below all came from one sample that was sequenced in a study of shared clonotypes between healthy human individuals. Profiled with immunoSEQ multiplex PCR; TCRdb holds only in-frame clones, not every one. The profile shows approximately 1,500,000 clones, approximately 97% of them singletons. Sequences were obtained from naive CD4+ T cells sorted from blood. The subset is: CD45RA+ positively selected. The receptors shown here come from a man aged 25 to 40 in good health.

This CDR3 is CASSLTFDRGQEKLFF. The CDR3, as DNA: TGTGCCAGCAGCTTAACCTTCGACAGGGGGCAAGAAAAACTGTTTTTT. The chain is built from TRBV11-2 and TRBJ1-4; 10 bases match TRBD1. Germline CDR1 is SGHAT and CDR2 is FQNNGV. The CDR3 length is 16 residues. V lost 2 bases, J lost 8 bases, and 8 bases stayed unmatched.

This rearrangement joins TRBV6-6 to TRBJ1-1; a possible D gene is TRBD1 (5 bases). The CDR3 has 15 amino acids. The V and J ends lost 4 bases and 0 bases respectively, with 12 bases between them. Per the germline V gene, CDR1 is MNHNY and CDR2 is SVGAGI (reference sequence). DNA of the CDR3: TGTGCCAGCAGTTCGGCGAGGGGCATGAACACTGAAGCTTTCTTT. Its protein product is CASSSARGMNTEAFF.

The gene calls are TRBV7-2 and TRBJ2-3; 9 nucleotides align to TRBD1. Unmatched junction bases numbered 4, after V lost 5 bases and J lost 1 base. The CDR3 loop spans 15 amino acids. Germline V lookup: CDR1 SGHTA, CDR2 FQGNSA. CDR3 amino acids: CASSGRQGGTDTQYF. The CDR3 DNA reads TGTGCCAGCAGCGGGAGACAGGGGGGCACAGATACGCAGTATTTT.

The rearrangement uses TRBV6-5 and TRBJ2-4; perhaps TRBD1 as D (5 bases). Germline V CDR1 and CDR2: MNHEY, SVGAGI. V was trimmed by 2 bases and J by 7 bases, leaving 9 bases between them. The CDR3 runs to 13 residues. This chain's CDR3 is CASSYLGVNIQYF. The CDR3 DNA sequence: TGTGCCAGCAGTTACCTAGGGGTCAACATTCAGTACTTC.

The J gene is TRBJ2-2, the V gene TRBV5-6; D is perhaps TRBD1 (6 bases). The length of the CDR3 is 15 residues. Trimming took off 5 bases at V and 2 bases at J, with 13 bases between the two ends. Germline assignment: CDR1 SGHDT and CDR2 YYEEEE. The CDR3 DNA is TGTGCCAGCAGACCCTTAGGGGGAAACACCGGGGAGCTGTTTTTT. It translates to CASRPLGGNTGELFF.

This clone is a singleton in its sample. The same CDR3 is also encoded by other DNA sequences in this sample. V usage is TRBV5-1 and J usage is TRBJ2-3, with a weak D call TRBD2 (6 bases). Trimming took 5 bases from V and 3 from J, leaving 13 bases between them. The CDR3 has 14 residues. Per germline, CDR1 SGHRS and CDR2 YFSETQ. In DNA, the CDR3 is TGCGCCAGCAGTTTTGGGACTGCAACAGATACGCAGTATTTT. Its translation is CASSFGTATDTQYF.

The chain links TRBV27 to TRBJ2-7; D may be TRBD1 or TRBD2 (5 bases each). V was pared by 3 bases and J by 6 bases, with 15 bases between. Germline assignment: CDR1 MNHEY and CDR2 SMNVEV (reference sequence). This CDR3 has 14 residues. CDR3 DNA: TGTGCCAGCAGTTTCGGCGCAGGGACGGGCGAGCAGTACTTC. Its protein product is CASSFGAGTGEQYF.